This TCR beta chain emerged from a study of Ad26.COV2.S vaccination and SARS-CoV-2 variants. With 10 bases removed from V and 3 bases from J, the gap between germline ends came to 16 bases. The CDR3 covers 13 residues. Germline lookup yields CDR1 ENHRY and CDR2 SYGVKD. The protocol was immunoSEQ multiplex PCR, while the TCRdb copy is restricted to in-frame clones and leaves out a portion. This sample has 180,000 or so clones, with around 90% found just once. This receptor was obtained from a human donor who had recovered from COVID-19. The genes are TRBV10-3 and TRBJ2-7; possible D gene TRBD2, 5 bases. Sample: peripheral blood, taken after recovery from COVID-19. The CDR3 sequence: CASHAGVNYEQYF. DNA for the CDR3: TGTGCCAGCCATGCCGGGGTTAACTACGAGCAGTACTTC.